The T cell receptor (beta chain) described here comes from a study of cytomegalovirus exposure and HLA in healthy donors. Study findings and constraints: Among the sequence variants, a highly shared cluster was likely an artifact of sequencing. It was approximately 150 TCR beta chains that were listed as cytomegalovirus-associated.

The CDR3 is made up of 15 amino acids. V dropped 5 bases and J dropped 5 bases, with 18 bases sitting between them. The germline gives CDR1 MNHEY, CDR2 SMNVEV (reference sequence). Both 60 Vbeta primers and 13 Jbeta primers went into the PCR. The table came from immunoSEQ multiplex PCR; TCRdb's copy has only in-frame clones and leaves some out. The table includes 170,000 or so clones, roughly four fifths detected once. To note about this clone: Its target is not known.

This chain uses TRBV27 with TRBJ1-1; no firm D call. This sequence was found in a middle-aged man in good health and CMV-seronegative. The sequenced sample consisted of PBMCs. The CDR3: CASSTSQLGSTEAFF. CDR3 bases: TGTGCCAGCAGTACGTCTCAGTTGGGGAGTACTGAAGCTTTCTTT.